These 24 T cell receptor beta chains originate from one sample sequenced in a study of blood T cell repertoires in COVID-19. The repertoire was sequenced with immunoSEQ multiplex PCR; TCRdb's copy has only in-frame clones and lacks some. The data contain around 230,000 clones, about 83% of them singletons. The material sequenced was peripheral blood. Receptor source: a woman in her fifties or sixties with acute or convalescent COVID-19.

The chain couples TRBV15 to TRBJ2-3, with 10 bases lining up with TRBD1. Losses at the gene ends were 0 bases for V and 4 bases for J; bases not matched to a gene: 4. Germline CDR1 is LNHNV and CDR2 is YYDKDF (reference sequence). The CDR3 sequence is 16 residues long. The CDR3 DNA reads TGTGCCACCAGCAGAGACTTGACAGGGGGCGCAGATACGCAGTATTTT. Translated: CATSRDLTGGADTQYF.

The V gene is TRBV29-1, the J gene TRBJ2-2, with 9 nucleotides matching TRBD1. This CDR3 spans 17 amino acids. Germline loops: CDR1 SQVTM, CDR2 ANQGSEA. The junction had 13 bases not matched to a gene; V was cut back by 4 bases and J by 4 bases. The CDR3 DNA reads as TGCAGCGTTGTTTCCAGGGACAGGGTGCGCGGCACCGGGGAGCTGTTTTTT. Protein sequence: CSVVSRDRVRGTGELFF.

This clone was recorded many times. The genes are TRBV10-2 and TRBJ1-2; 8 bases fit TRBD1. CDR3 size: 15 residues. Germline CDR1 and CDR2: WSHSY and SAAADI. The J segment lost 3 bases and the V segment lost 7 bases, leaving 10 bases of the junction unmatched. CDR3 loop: CASNPGQGGHYGYTF. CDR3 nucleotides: TGCGCCAGCAACCCCGGACAGGGAGGGCACTATGGCTACACCTTC.

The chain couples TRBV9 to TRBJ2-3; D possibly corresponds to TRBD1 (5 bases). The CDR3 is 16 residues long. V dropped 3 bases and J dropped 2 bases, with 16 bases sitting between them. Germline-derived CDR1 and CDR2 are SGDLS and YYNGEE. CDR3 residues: CASSAQGGWVTDTQYF. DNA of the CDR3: TGTGCCAGCAGCGCCCAGGGTGGGTGGGTCACAGATACGCAGTATTTT.

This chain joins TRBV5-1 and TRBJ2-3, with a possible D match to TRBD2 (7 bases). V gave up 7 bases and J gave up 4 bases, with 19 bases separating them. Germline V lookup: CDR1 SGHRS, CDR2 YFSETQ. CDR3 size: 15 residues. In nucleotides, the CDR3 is TGCGCCAGCCATACAGGGTCTGGGGGGGCAGATACGCAGTATTTT. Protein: CASHTGSGGADTQYF.

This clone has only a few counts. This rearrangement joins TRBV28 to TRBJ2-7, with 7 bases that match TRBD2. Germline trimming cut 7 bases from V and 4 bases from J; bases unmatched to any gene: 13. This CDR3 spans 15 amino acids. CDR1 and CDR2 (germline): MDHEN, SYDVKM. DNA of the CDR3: TGTGCCAGCAACCCGCGAGGGAGGGGCAATTACGAGCAGTACTTC. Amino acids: CASNPRGRGNYEQYF. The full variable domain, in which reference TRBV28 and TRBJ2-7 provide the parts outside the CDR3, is DVKVTQSSRYLVKRTGEKVFLECVQDMDHENMFWYRQDPGLGLRLIYFSYDVKMKEKGDIPEGYSVSREKKERFSLILESASTNQTSMYLCASNPRGRGNYEQYFGPGTRLTVT.

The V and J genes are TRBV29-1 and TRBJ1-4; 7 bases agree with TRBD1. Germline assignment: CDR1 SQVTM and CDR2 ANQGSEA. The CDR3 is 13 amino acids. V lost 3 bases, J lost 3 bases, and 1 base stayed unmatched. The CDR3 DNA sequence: TGCAGCGTTGAGGGGACAGCTAATGAAAAACTGTTTTTT. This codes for CSVEGTANEKLFF.

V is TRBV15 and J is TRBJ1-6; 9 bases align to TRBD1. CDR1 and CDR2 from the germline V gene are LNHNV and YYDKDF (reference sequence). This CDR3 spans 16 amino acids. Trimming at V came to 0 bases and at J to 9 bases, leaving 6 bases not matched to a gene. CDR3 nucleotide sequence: TGTGCCACCAGCAGAGAGGCCGGGACAGGGTTTTCACCCCTCCACTTT. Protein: CATSREAGTGFSPLHF.

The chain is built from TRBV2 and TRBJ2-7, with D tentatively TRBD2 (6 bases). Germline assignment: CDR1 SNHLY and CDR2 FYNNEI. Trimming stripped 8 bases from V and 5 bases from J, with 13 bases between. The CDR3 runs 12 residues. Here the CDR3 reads CASSGEIDEQYF. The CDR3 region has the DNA TGTGCCAGCTCGGGGGAAATCGACGAGCAGTACTTC.

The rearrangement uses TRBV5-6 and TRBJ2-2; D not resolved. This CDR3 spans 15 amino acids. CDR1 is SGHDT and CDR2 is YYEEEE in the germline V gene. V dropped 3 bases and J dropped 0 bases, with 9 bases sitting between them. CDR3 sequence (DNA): TGTGCCAGCAGCTCCTATTCATCGAACACCGGGGAGCTGTTTTTT. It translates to CASSSYSSNTGELFF.

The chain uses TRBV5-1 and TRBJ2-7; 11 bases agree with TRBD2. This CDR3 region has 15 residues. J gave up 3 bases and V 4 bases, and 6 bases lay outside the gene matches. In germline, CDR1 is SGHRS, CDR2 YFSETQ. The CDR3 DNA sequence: TGCGCCAGCAGCCCCCAAGGGACTAGCGGCTACGAGCAGTACTTC. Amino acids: CASSPQGTSGYEQYF.

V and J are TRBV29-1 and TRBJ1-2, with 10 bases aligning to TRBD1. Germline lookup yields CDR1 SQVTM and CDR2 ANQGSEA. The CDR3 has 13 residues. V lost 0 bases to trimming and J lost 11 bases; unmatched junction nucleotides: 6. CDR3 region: CSVEEGQGDLYTF. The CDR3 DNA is TGCAGCGTTGAAGAAGGACAGGGGGACTTATACACCTTC.

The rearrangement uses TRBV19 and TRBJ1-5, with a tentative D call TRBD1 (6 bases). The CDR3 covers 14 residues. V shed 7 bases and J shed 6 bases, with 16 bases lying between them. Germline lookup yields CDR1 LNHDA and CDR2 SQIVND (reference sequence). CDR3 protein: CASTYPSGVQPQHF. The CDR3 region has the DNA TGTGCCAGTACCTATCCCTCAGGGGTTCAGCCCCAGCATTTT.

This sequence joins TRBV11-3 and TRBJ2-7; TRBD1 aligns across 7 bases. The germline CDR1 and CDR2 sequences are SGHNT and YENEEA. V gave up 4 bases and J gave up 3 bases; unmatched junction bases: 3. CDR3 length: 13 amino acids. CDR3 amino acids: CASSWGQFYEQYF. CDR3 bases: TGTGCCAGCAGCTGGGGACAGTTCTACGAGCAGTACTTC.

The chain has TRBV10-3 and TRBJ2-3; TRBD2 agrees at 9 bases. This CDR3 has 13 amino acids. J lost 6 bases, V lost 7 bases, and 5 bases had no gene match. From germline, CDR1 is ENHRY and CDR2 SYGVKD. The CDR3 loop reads CAIKASGKDTQYF. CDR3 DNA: TGTGCCATCAAGGCTAGCGGGAAGGATACGCAGTATTTT.

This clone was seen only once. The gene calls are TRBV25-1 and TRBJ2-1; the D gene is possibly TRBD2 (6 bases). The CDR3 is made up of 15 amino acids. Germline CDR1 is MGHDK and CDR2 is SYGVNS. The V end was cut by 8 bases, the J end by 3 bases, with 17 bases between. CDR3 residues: CASRPGEKGYNEQFF. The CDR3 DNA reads TGTGCCAGCCGGCCGGGGGAGAAAGGCTACAATGAGCAGTTCTTC.

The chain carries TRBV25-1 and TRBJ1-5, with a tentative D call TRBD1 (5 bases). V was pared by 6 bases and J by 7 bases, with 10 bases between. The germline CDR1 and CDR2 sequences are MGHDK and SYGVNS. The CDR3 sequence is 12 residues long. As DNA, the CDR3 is TGTGCCAGCAGGGGTTCAGGGCAGCCCCAGCATTTT. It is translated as CASRGSGQPQHF.

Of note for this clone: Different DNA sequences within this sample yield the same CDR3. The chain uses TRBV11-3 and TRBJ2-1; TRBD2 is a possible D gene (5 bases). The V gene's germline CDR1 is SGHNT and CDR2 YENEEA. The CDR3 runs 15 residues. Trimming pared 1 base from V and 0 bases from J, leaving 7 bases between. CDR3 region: CASSLGGSSYNEQFF. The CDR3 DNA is TGTGCCAGCAGCTTAGGAGGGAGCTCCTACAATGAGCAGTTCTTC.

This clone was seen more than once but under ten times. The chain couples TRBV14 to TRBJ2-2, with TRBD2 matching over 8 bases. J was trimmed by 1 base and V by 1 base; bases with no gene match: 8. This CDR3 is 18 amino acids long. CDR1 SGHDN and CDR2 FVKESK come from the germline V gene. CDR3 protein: CASSQAYGRAGNTGELFF. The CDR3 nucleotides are TGTGCCAGCAGCCAAGCATACGGGAGGGCCGGGAACACCGGGGAGCTGTTTTTT.

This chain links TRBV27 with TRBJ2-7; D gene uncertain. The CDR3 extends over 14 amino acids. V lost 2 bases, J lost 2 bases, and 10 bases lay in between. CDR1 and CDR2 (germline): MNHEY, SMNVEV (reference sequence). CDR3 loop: CASSLQARPYEQYF. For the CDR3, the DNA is TGTGCCAGCAGTTTACAGGCCCGACCCTACGAGCAGTACTTC.

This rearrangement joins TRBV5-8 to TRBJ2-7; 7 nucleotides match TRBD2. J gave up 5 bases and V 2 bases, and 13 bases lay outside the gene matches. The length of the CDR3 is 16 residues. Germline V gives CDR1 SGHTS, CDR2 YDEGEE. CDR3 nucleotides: TGTGCCAGCAGCTTCCTAGCGGTTACGGCCCTGGACGAGCAGTACTTC. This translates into CASSFLAVTALDEQYF.

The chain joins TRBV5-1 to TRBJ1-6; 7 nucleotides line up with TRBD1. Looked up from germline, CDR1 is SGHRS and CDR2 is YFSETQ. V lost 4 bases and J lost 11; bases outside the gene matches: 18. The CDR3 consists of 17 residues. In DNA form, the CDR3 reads TGCGCCAGCAGCCTAAATCTCAGGGGGTTCACCGAGACACCCCTCCACTTT. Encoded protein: CASSLNLRGFTETPLHF.

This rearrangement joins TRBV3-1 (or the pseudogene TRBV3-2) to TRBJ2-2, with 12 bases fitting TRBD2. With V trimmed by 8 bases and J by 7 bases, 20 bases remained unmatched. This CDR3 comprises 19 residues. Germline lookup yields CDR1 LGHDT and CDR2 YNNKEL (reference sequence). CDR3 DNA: TGTGCCAGCGGACCTTCCCCTACTAGCGGGAGGTCGAAGCGCGGGGAGCTGTTTTTT. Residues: CASGPSPTSGRSKRGELFF.

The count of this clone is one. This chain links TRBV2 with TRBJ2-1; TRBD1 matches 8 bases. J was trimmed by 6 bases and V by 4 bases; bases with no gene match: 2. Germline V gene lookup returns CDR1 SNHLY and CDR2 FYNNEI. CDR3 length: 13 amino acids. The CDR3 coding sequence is TGTGCCAGCAGTGGGGACAGGAGCAATGAGCAGTTCTTC. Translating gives CASSGDRSNEQFF.